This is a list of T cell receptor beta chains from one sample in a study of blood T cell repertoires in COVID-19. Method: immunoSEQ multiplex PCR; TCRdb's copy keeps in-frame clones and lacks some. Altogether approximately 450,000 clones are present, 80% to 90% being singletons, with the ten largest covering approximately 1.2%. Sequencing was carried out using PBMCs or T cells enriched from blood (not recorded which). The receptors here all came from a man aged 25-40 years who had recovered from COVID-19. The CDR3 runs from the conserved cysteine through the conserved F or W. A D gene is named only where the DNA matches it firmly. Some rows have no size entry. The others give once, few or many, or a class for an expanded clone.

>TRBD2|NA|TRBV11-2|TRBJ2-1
CASSSGGEGPTPLEQFF
TGTGCCAGCAGCTCGGGGGGGGAGGGACCTACCCCCTTAGAGCAGTTCTTC
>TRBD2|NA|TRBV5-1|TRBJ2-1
CASSLPPAGGRNEQFF
TGCGCCAGCAGCTTGCCCCCAGCGGGAGGGCGCAATGAGCAGTTCTTC
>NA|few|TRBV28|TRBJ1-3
CASSLGSGISGNTIYF
TGTGCCAGCAGTTTGGGGAGCGGGATCTCTGGAAACACCATATATTTT
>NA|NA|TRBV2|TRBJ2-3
CASILQGTDTQYF
TGTGCCAGCATATTACAGGGCACAGATACGCAGTATTTT
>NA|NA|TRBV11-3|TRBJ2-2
CASSLEGGNTGELFF
TGTGCCAGCAGCTTAGAGGGAGGGAACACCGGGGAGCTGTTTTTT
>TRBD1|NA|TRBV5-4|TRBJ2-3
CASSLAGRRGLSTDTQYF
TGTGCCAGCAGCTTGGCCGGGCGCAGGGGGCTCAGCACAGATACGCAGTATTTT
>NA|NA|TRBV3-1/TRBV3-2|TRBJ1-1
CASSQAGANTEAFF
TGTGCCAGCAGCCAGGCGGGAGCGAACACTGAAGCTTTCTTT
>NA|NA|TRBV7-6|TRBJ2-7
CASSLVQGLPHEQYF
TGTGCCAGCAGCTTAGTGCAGGGCCTCCCTCATGAGCAGTACTTC
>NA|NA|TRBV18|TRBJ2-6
CASSPEGRNVLTF
TGTGCCAGCTCACCGGAGGGGCGTAACGTCCTGACTTTC
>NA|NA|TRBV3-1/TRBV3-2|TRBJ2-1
CASSGPGDEQFF
TGTGCCAGCAGCGGACCGGGAGATGAGCAGTTCTTC
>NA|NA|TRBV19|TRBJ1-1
CAVGGDRGYYTEAFF
TGTGCGGTCGGGGGGGACCGGGGATACTACACTGAAGCTTTCTTT
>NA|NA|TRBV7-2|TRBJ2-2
CASSSRGGRLNTGELFF
TGTGCCAGCAGCTCAAGGGGGGGACGGCTGAACACCGGGGAGCTGTTTTTT
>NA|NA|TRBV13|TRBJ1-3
CASSSRAPGNTIYF
TGTGCCAGCAGCTCGAGGGCGCCTGGAAACACCATATATTTT
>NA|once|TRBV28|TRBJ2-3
CASSLRSTDTQYF
TGTGCCAGCAGTTTGCGGAGCACAGATACGCAGTATTTT
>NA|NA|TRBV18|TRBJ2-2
CASSLLSGRVTGELFF
TGTGCCAGCTCACTTTTAAGCGGACGGGTCACCGGGGAGCTGTTTTTT
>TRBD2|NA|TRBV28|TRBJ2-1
CASSPSSGTRYNEQFF
TGTGCCAGCAGTCCCTCTAGCGGGACGCGGTACAATGAGCAGTTCTTC
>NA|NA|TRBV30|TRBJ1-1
CAWSVLRESTEAFF
TGTGCCTGGAGTGTCCTCCGGGAGAGCACTGAAGCTTTCTTT
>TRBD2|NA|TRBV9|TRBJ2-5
CASSVSSSGREYF
TGTGCCAGCAGCGTATCTTCGAGCGGGAGGGAGTACTTC
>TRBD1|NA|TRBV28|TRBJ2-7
CASSFPAGQAYF
TGTGCCAGCAGCTTCCCAGCCGGACAGGCTTACTTC